The 18 T cell receptor beta chains given below trace back to one sample, sequenced in a study of beta chain bispecific antibodies for T cell cancers. Whole-study findings and limits: In these mixed samples, most targeted TRBV reads derived from the leukemia cell line.

Their recognized antigens are unknown. Blood mononuclear cells were expanded for three to four days using either OKT3 anti-CD3 antibody or CD3/CD28 beads. Each CDR3 protein gets one entry after TCRdb re-called the 5' RACE reads with MiXCR. Among 7,500 to 9,500 distinct CDR3 sequences, about 2.4% were seen once, and the ten largest hold around 70%. The specimen was T cells from a healthy donor cultured with Jurkat leukemia cells, collected from a culture containing an anti-CD19 bispecific antibody. These receptors all stem from a human donor in good health. Some clones in this sample may be carry-over from other donors' samples.

This clonotype was counted at least ten times. The chain joins TRBV5-1 to TRBJ2-5; no firm D call. This CDR3 has 11 amino acids. Deletions cut 6 bases from V and 3 bases from J, with 6 bases between. Germline V CDR1 and CDR2: SGHRS, YFSETQ. CDR3 sequence reads: CASTTEETQYF. CDR3 nucleotide sequence: TGCGCCAGCACCACCGAAGAGACCCAGTACTTC.

This clonotype has a count of ten or more. Germline is not matched at one junction end, which may reflect a read error. The rearrangement uses TRBV9 and TRBJ2-7; D unclear. Germline V gives CDR1 SGDLS, CDR2 YYNGEE. This CDR3 has 13 residues. CDR3 in amino acids: CASSAHPHEDPSF. CDR3 nucleotide sequence: TGTGCCAGCAGCGCCCACCCTCACGAGGACCCCTCCTTC.

This clonotype was seen repeatedly, ten times or more. The chain is built from TRBV29-1 and TRBJ1-1; unclear D gene. Trimming pared 2 bases from V and 6 bases from J, leaving 7 bases between. Germline V gene data show CDR1 as SQVTM and CDR2 as ANQGSEA. CDR3 length: 11 residues. DNA of the CDR3: TGCAGCGTTGAAAAGGCAGCTGAAGCTTTCTTT. Translating gives CSVEKAAEAFF.

At least ten counts were recorded for this clonotype. The chain employs TRBV12-3 or TRBV12-4 and TRBJ1-2; no clear D gene. Trimming cost V 0 bases and J 7 bases, with 12 bases left between them. The CDR3 is made up of 14 amino acids. CDR3 amino acids: CASSLATAGSGYTF. CDR3 bases: TGTGCCAGCAGTTTAGCCACGGCGGGTTCTGGCTACACCTTC.

By sample share, this clonotype is medium-sized. The V and J genes are TRBV28 and TRBJ2-2; D might be TRBD2 (6 bases). Germline CDR1 reads MDHEN; CDR2 reads SYDVKM. The CDR3 sequence is 12 residues long. The V and J ends lost 6 bases and 6 bases respectively, with 8 bases between them. The CDR3 sequence: CASRREPGELFF. CDR3 nucleotide sequence: TGTGCCAGCAGACGGGAGCCCGGGGAGCTGTTTTTT.

In its sample, this clonotype was seen many times. The junction does not match germline at one end; this may be a read error. The chain is built from TRBV27 and TRBJ2-2; D may match TRBD1 or TRBD2 (5 bases each). Germline V lookup: CDR1 MNHEY, CDR2 SMNVEV (reference sequence). The CDR3 has 14 residues. The CDR3 nucleotides read TGTGCCAGCAGAGACTTAATAGGGGCCGGGGAACTGTTTTTT. Translation gives CASRDLIGAGELFF.

This clonotype was picked up many times. The chain couples TRBV9 to TRBJ2-3, with D perhaps TRBD1 (6 bases). The germline V and J ends were trimmed by 0 bases and 4 bases, with 9 bases remaining between them. The CDR3 length is 14 residues. Germline CDR1 SGDLS, CDR2 YYNGEE. CDR3 nucleotides: TGTGCCAGCAGCGTAGAGCAGGGGTCAGATACGCAGTATTTT. Translated: CASSVEQGSDTQYF.

The sample holds many counts of this clonotype. The V call is TRBV2, the J call TRBJ2-1; D gene unclear. Trimming pared 3 bases from V and 3 bases from J, leaving 9 bases between. The CDR3 loop spans 14 amino acids. The V gene's germline CDR1 is SNHLY and CDR2 FYNNEI. The DNA of the CDR3 is TGTGCCAGCAGTGATACCCCACTCTACAATGAGCAGTTCTTC. Encoded protein: CASSDTPLYNEQFF.

This clonotype was found many times. The chain recombines TRBV11-2 with TRBJ2-7; unclear D gene. This CDR3 has 13 amino acids. Trimming cost V 1 base and J 2 bases, with 6 bases left between them. The germline V gene has CDR1 SGHAT and CDR2 FQNNGV. The CDR3 is CASSLVPPYEQYF. The CDR3, as DNA: TGTGCCAGCAGCTTAGTCCCCCCCTACGAGCAGTACTTC.

This clonotype was recorded many times. Written as DNA, the CDR3 is TGTGCCAGTAGTACCTGGACAGAGACAGATACGCAGTATTTT. Amino acid sequence: CASSTWTETDTQYF. This chain connects TRBV19 to TRBJ2-3; weak D call: TRBD1 (6 bases). The ends were cut back, 4 bases at V and 3 bases at J, with 11 bases in the middle. The V gene's germline CDR1 is LNHDA and CDR2 SQIVND (reference sequence). This CDR3 region has 14 residues.

In its sample, this clonotype was seen many times. The chain has TRBV11-2 and TRBJ2-5, with D unclear. This CDR3 is 12 amino acids long. The V end lost 1 base, the J end lost 2 bases, and 2 bases lay between the germline ends. CDR1 SGHAT and CDR2 FQNNGV come from the germline V gene. The CDR3 is CASSLVQETQYF. For the CDR3, the DNA is TGTGCCAGCAGCTTAGTGCAAGAGACCCAGTACTTC.

The chain links TRBV19 to TRBJ2-3; possibly TRBD2 for D (6 bases). Germline V gives CDR1 LNHDA, CDR2 SQIVND (reference sequence). Trimming pared 10 bases from V and 13 bases from J, leaving 15 bases between. CDR3 length equals 10 residues. The CDR3 here is CATRGGKEYF. Here the CDR3 DNA reads TGTGCCACCCGGGGAGGAAAGGAGTATTTT. Supplemented by reference TRBV19 and TRBJ2-3, the full variable domain reads DGGITQSPKYLFRKEGQNVTLSCEQNLNHDAMYWYRQDPGQGLRLIYYSQIVNDFQKGDIAEGYSVSREKKESFPLTVTSAQKNPTAFYLCATRGGKEYFGPGTRLTVL.

In this sample, this clonotype turned up many times. The CDR3, as DNA: TGTGCCAGCAGCTTATCAGCGGGGGGCCTCTACAATGAGCAGTTCTTC. Amino acids: CASSLSAGGLYNEQFF. The chain joins TRBV7-9 to TRBJ2-1, with 9 bases fitting TRBD2. The CDR3 contains 16 residues. With V trimmed by 2 bases and J by 3 bases, 5 bases remained unmatched. The germline CDR1 and CDR2 sequences are SEHNR and FQNEAQ (reference sequence).

This clonotype appeared a few times. V is TRBV11-2 and J is TRBJ2-5; D not resolved. This CDR3 comprises 14 residues. CDR1 SGHAT and CDR2 FQNNGV come from the germline V gene. Deletions cut 0 bases from V and 8 bases from J, with 13 bases between. The CDR3 loop is CASSLDSVFHTQYF. In DNA form, the CDR3 reads TGTGCCAGCAGCTTAGACAGTGTCTTCCACACCCAGTACTTC.

The V and J genes are TRBV7-9 and TRBJ2-7, with TRBD2 matching 14 bases. Germline CDR1 is SEHNR and CDR2 is FQNEAQ (reference sequence). This CDR3 has 15 amino acids. J lost 3 bases, V lost 3 bases, and 1 base had no gene match. CDR3 bases: TGTGCCAGCAGCTTGACTAGCGGGGGGGGCTACGAGCAGTACTTC. Translation gives CASSLTSGGGYEQYF.

The chain employs TRBV19 and TRBJ2-7, with TRBD2 matching 7 bases. The junction had 4 bases not matched to a gene; V was cut back by 5 bases and J by 3 bases. This CDR3 spans 13 amino acids. Germline V CDR1 and CDR2: LNHDA, SQIVND (reference sequence). The CDR3 bases are TGTGCCAGTAGTCCTACTAGCGACTACGAGCAGTACTTC. It codes for CASSPTSDYEQYF. The full variable domain, with the rest looked up from reference TRBV19 and TRBJ2-7, is DGGITQSPKYLFRKEGQNVTLSCEQNLNHDAMYWYRQDPGQGLRLIYYSQIVNDFQKGDIAEGYSVSREKKESFPLTVTSAQKNPTAFYLCASSPTSDYEQYFGPGTRLTVT.

This clonotype has ten or more counts. This chain connects TRBV6-2 or TRBV6-3 to TRBJ1-1; D is unresolved. The germline V and J ends were trimmed by 0 bases and 5 bases, with 13 bases remaining between them. The CDR3 is made up of 15 amino acids. Germline-derived CDR1 and CDR2 are MNHEY and SVGEGT. CDR3 in amino acids: CASSYSGNSWTEAFF. The CDR3, as DNA: TGTGCCAGCAGTTACTCTGGTAATTCTTGGACTGAAGCTTTCTTT.

This clonotype was counted a few times. The chain combines TRBV29-1 with TRBJ2-2; D may correspond to TRBD1 or TRBD2 (5 bases each). Germline values: CDR1 SQVTM, CDR2 ANQGSEA. The germline V and J ends were trimmed by 7 bases and 0 bases, with 12 bases remaining between them. The CDR3 loop spans 14 amino acids. CDR3 sequence (DNA): TGCAGCGCCGAGGGACGAACGAACACCGGGGAGCTGTTTTTT. Its protein product is CSAEGRTNTGELFF.